This T cell receptor beta chain is from a study of blood T cell repertoires in COVID-19 (dated by TCRdb to about 2020). Turning to the overall study: The collaborator samples originated in the United States, Italy and Spain and spanned the acute and convalescent phases of COVID-19. Where HLA class I and class II types were available, the types were taken from metadata supplied by the sample provider, not from assay-based typing. The material from the prospective study consisted of cDNA or gDNA derived from T cells, B-cell-depleted T cells, or PBMCs. The repertoires were made available in a free public database intended to serve as a resource for research on the immune response to SARS-CoV-2. Sample metadata almost always included a de-identified subject ID, COVID-19 status, age in years and sex. The samples were drawn from the first 160 participants of the ongoing ImmuneRACE study and from some 1,300 subjects provided by 6 global collaborators. Deeply sampled blood TCRbeta repertoires from subjects exposed to, actively infected with, or recovered from COVID-19 were included in the dataset.

What the research found in general, with its limitations: Clinical and demographic metadata were provided uncurated, with the amount varying by source and participant.

This clone was counted once. Its antigen target is currently unknown. Base qualities were left out, and no much larger clone turns up one base away. TCRbeta CDR3 regions were amplified from genomic DNA using the immunoSEQ Assay, a bias-controlled multiplex PCR. The paper's processing steps were these. Within the assay, amplification of reference gene primers was used to estimate how many nucleated cells each sample contained. Sequence reads were collapsed and filtered to measure the absolute abundance of every unique TCRbeta CDR3 rearrangement. For each sample, productive Simpson clonality was calculated by taking the square root of Simpson's diversity index across productive rearrangements. Held by TCRdb, this immuneACCESS table contains in-frame sequences only and omits some clones. Under half of the omission traces to an unresolved V gene where checked; the cause of the rest is unknown. Clonal size and the V and J genes are those of that table, whereas D and trimming came from the DNA. This sample comprises over 100,000 clones, roughly 87% of them detected only once. The top ten constitute roughly 5.2% of the sample.

At one collaborating source in Seattle, patients were enrolled during active infection and were followed longitudinally through the course of disease. The collaborating institutions used their own protocols to collect whole blood in K2EDTA tubes. For TCRbeta analysis, collaborator samples were shipped as frozen whole blood, as isolated PBMCs, or as DNA extracted from either sample type. V is reduced by 0 bases and J by 2 bases, leaving a spacing of 7 bases between them. From cysteine to phenylalanine, the CDR3 is 15 amino acids long. Just CDR3 DNA is preserved here, 45 bases in frame from base 1. CDR1 and CDR2 are read off the germline V gene as MNHEY and SVGEGT.

The sequenced sample was peripheral blood. The chain uses TRBV6-2 or TRBV6-3 and TRBJ1-4, with the D gene not clear enough to name. This TCR was recovered from a woman between 45 and 60 years old with COVID-19, enrolled during active disease. Here is the DNA: TGTGCCAGCAGTTACTCGATGCAGACTAATGAAAAACTGTTTTTT. It encodes CASSYSMQTNEKLFF.